This TCR beta chain is drawn from a study of blood T cell repertoires in COVID-19. Background on the study: The United States, Italy and Spain were the sources of the acute and convalescent COVID-19 samples. Sample material is recorded as cDNA or gDNA derived from T cells, B-cell-depleted T cells, or PBMCs.

V was trimmed by 8 bases and J by 4 bases, leaving 14 bases between them. This CDR3 contains 14 residues. Germline-derived CDR1 and CDR2 are MDHEN and SYDVKM. Authors' methods: For nucleated cells, counts were estimated from reference gene primer amplification. Generated by immunoSEQ multiplex PCR, the TCRdb table keeps only in-frame clones and is missing some. The V and J calls and clone size were taken over from that table, and D and trimming were inferred from the DNA. The sample lists around 170,000 clones; roughly four fifths were seen once. The sample was peripheral blood. The rearrangement uses TRBV28 and TRBJ2-2; tentative D call: TRBD2 (7 bases). The TCR sequence derives from a woman aged 40 to 50 with acute or convalescent COVID-19. CDR3 DNA sequence: TGTGCCAGCGGAGGGGGGGCAATCACCGGGGAGCTGTTTTTT. This gives the protein CASGGGAITGELFF.